This T cell receptor (beta chain) was found in a study of control samples from healthy donors and cancer patients (dated by TCRdb to 2020 to 2021). A distance of 11 bases separates the germline ends of V and J, which lose 1 base and 4 bases respectively. The germline V gene (reference sequence) supplies CDR1 LNHDA and CDR2 SQIVND. The CDR3 sequence holds 15 residues, the cysteine and phenylalanine included. Of all the DNA, just the CDR3 is kept, 45 bases in frame from base 1. Points on this clone: Its target antigen remains unknown. Base qualities are not provided; no much larger clone lies one nucleotide away.

Library generation was performed with the immunoSEQ multiplex PCR assay. Held by TCRdb, this immuneACCESS table contains in-frame sequences only and omits some clones. Under half of the omission traces to an unresolved V gene where checked; the cause of the rest is unknown. Counted in this sample were roughly 59,000 clones; more than 85% of them appeared once. The ten largest clones add up to about 1.7% of the sample. This TCR came from a man in his forties with colorectal cancer. The sample taken for sequencing was PBMCs. The rearranged segments are TRBV19 and TRBJ1-5; the D gene is unclear. The sequence in DNA is TGTGCCAGTAGTATAGGGACTGGGAAGAATCAGCCCCAGCATTTT. It codes for CASSIGTGKNQPQHF.